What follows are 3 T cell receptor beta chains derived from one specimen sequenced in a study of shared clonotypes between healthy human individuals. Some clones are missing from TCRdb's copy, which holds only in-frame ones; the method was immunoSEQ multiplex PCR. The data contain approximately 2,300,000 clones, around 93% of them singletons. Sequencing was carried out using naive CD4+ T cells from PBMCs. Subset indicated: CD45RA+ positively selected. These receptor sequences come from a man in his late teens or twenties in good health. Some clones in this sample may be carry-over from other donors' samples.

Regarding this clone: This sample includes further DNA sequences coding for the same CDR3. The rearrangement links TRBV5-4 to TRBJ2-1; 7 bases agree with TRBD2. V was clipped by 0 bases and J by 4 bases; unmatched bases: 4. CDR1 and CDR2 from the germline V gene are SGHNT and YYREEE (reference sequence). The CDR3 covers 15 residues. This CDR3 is CASSLGGSSYNEQFF. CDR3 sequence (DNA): TGTGCCAGCAGCTTGGGCGGGAGCTCGTACAATGAGCAGTTCTTC. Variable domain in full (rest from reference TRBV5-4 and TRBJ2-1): ETGVTQSPTHLIKTRGQQVTLRCSSQSGHNTVSWYQQALGQGPQFIFQYYREEENGRGNFPPRFSGLQFPNYSSELNVNALELDDSALYLCASSLGGSSYNEQFFGPGTRLTVL.

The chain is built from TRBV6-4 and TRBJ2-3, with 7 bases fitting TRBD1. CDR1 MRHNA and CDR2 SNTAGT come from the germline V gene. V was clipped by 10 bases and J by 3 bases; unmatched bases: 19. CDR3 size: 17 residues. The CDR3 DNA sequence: TGTGCCAACGCCTCTGGAAAGGGGGCTTCGTTGACAGATACGCAGTATTTT. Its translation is CANASGKGASLTDTQYF.

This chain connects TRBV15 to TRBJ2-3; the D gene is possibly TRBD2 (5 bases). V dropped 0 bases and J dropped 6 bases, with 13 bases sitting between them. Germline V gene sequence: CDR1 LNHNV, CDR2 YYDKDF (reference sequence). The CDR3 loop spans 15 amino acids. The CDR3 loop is CATSRDSSTGDTQYF. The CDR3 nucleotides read TGTGCCACCAGCAGAGATTCGAGCACGGGGGATACGCAGTATTTT.